This T cell receptor (beta chain) is drawn from a study of cytotoxic CD8 clonotypes in ibrutinib-treated CLL. Study details: Once patients had received a median roughly 11 months of treatment, range 6 to 36, response samples were obtained.

The intended depth for sequencing was 1 in 200,000 to 1 in 1 million T cells. Assay: immunoSEQ multiplex PCR; the TCRdb copy retains only in-frame clones and omits some. Of fewer than 85,000 clones listed, more than 75% are singletons. This CDR3 spans 15 amino acids. The V gene's germline CDR1 is ENHRY and CDR2 SYGVKD. Trimming removed 0 bases from V and 9 bases from J; junction bases left unmatched: 6. The genes are TRBV10-3 and TRBJ2-1; 9 bases map to TRBD2. The sequencing used PBMCs, collected after 12 months of ibrutinib treatment. The origin of this receptor is a human donor with chronic lymphocytic leukemia. The CDR3 reads CAISESAGGPGEQFF. The DNA of the CDR3 is TGTGCCATCAGTGAGTCTGCGGGAGGGCCAGGTGAGCAGTTCTTC.